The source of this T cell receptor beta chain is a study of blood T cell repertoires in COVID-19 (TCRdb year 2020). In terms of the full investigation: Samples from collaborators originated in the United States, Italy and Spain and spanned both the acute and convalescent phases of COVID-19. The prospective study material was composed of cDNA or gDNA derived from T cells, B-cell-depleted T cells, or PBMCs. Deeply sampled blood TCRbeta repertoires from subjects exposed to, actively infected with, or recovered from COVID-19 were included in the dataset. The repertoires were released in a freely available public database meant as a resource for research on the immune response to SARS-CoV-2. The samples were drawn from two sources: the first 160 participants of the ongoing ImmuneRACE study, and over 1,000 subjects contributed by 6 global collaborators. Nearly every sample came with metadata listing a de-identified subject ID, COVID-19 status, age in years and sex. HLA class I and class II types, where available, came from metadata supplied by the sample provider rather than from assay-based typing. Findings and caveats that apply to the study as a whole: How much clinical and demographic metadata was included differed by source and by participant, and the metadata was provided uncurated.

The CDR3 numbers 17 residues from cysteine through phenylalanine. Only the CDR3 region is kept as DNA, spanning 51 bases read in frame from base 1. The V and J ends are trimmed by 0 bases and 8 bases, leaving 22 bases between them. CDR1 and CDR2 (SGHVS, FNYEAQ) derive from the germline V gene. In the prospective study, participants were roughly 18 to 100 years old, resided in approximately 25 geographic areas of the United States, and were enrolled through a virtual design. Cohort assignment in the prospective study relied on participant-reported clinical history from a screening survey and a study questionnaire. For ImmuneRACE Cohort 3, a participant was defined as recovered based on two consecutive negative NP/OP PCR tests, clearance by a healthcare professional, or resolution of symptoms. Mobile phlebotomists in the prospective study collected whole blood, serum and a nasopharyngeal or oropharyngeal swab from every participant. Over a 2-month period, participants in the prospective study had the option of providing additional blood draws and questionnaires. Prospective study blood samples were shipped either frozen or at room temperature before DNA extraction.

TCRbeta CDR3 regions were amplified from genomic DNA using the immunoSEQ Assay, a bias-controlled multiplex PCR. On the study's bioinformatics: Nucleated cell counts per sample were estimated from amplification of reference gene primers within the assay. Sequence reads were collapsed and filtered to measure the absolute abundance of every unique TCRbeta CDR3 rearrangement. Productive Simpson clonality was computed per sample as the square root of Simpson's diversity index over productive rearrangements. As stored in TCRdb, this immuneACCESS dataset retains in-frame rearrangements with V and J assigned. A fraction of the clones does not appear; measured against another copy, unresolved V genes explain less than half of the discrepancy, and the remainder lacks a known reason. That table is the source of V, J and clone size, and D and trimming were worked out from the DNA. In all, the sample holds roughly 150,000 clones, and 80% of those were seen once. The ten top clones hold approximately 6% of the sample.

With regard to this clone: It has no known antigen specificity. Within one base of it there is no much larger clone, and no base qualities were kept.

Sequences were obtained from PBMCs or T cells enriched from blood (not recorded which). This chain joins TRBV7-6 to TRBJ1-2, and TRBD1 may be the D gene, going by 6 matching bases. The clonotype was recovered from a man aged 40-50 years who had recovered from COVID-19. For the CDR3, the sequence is CASSLAGASGGLKGYTF. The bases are TGTGCCAGCAGCTTAGCGGGGGCGAGCGGGGGGCTAAAGGGCTACACCTTC.